This TCR beta chain was observed in a study of T cell responses to AZD1222 COVID-19 vaccine. Study in general: Second-dose recipients at about 4 or about 12 weeks were treated as one pooled group.

A note on this clone: The antigen remains unidentified.

This CDR3 contains 15 residues. Germline loops: CDR1 SGHNT, CDR2 YYREEE (reference sequence). Trimming cost V 4 bases and J 7 bases; bases outside gene matches: 6. The method was immunoSEQ multiplex PCR; TCRdb's version includes in-frame clones alone and lacks a portion of them. The sample lists more than 90,000 clones, 90% occurring once. Study results and caveats: The reported proportion of spike-specific TCRs targeting unmutated variant regions was nearly half. Increases in Spike-specific TCR breadth and depth were seen after two AZD1222 doses.

The sequence came from an adult in good health. The V and J genes are TRBV5-4 and TRBJ1-6, with 9 bases identical to TRBD1. The starting material was peripheral blood, obtained on day 0 of AZD1222 vaccination. The CDR3 region is CASSVEQGANSPLHF. Here the CDR3 DNA reads TGTGCCAGCAGCGTAGAACAGGGGGCGAATTCACCCCTCCACTTT.